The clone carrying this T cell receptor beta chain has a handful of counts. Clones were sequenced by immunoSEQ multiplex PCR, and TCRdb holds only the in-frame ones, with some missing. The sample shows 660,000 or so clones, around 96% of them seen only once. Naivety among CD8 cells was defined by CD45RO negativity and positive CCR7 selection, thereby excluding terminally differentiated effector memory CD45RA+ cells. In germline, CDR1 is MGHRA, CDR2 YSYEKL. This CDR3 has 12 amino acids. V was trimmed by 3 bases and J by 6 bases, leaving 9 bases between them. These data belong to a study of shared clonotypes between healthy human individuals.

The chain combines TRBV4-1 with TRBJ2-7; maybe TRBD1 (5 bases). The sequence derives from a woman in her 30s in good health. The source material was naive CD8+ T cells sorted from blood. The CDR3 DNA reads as TGCGCCAGCAGCCAGACAGACGGCGAGCAGTACTTC. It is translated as CASSQTDGEQYF.